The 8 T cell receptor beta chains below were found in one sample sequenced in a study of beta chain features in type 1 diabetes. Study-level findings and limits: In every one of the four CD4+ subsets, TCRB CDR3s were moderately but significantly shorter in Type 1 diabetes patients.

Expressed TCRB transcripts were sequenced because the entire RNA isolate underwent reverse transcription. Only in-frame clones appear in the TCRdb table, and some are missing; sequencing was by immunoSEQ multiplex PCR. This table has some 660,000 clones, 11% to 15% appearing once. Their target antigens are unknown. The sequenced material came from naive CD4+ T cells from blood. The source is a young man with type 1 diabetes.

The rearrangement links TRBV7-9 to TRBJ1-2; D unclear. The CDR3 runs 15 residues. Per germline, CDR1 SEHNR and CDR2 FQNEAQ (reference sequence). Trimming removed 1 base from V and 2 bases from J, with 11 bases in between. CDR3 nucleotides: TGTGCCAGCAGCTTAGAGGGAGCCGGGAACTATGGCTACACCTTC. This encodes CASSLEGAGNYGYTF.

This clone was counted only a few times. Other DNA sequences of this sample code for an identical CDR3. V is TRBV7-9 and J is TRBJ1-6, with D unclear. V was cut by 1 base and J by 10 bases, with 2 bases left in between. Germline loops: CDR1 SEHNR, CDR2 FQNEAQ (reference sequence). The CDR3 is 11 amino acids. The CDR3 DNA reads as TGTGCCAGCAGCTTAGGGTCACCCCTCCACTTT. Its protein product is CASSLGSPLHF.

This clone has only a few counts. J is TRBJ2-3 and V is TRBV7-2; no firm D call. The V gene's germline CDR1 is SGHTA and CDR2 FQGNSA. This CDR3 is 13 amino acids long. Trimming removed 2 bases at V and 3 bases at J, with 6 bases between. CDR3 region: CASSLLGTDTQYF. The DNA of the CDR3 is TGTGCCAGCAGCTTACTAGGGACAGATACGCAGTATTTT.

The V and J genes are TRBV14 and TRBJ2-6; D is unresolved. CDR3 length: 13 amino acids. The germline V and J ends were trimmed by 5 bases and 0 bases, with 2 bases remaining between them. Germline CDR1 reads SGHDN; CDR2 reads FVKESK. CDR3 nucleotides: TGTGCCAGCAGCTTCTCTGGGGCCAACGTCCTGACTTTC. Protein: CASSFSGANVLTF. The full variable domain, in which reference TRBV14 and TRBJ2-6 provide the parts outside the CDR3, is EAGVTQFPSHSVIEKGQTVTLRCDPISGHDNLYWYRRVMGKEIKFLLHFVKESKQDESGMPNNRFLAERTGGTYSTLKVQPAELEDSGVYFCASSFSGANVLTFGAGSRLTVL.

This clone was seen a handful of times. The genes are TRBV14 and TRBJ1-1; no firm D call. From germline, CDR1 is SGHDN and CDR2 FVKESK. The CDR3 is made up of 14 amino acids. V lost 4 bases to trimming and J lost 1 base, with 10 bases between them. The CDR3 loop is CASSPKVWNTEAFF. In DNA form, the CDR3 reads TGTGCCAGCAGCCCCAAGGTGTGGAACACTGAAGCTTTCTTT.

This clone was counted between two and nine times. DNA for the CDR3: TGTGCCAGCCGGAAAAGTAGCTACGAGCAGTACTTC. Its translation is CASRKSSYEQYF. J is TRBJ2-7 and V is TRBV28, with no clear D. V was shortened by 8 bases and J by 3 bases, with 11 bases between the two germline ends. The CDR3 loop spans 12 amino acids. Germline V gives CDR1 MDHEN, CDR2 SYDVKM.

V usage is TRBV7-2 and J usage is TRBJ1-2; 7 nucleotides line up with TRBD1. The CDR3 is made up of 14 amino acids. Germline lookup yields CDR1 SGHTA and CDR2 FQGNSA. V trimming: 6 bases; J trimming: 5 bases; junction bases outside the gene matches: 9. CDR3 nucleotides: TGTGCCAGCAGTTTGCAGGGGGTTTGGTATGGCTACACCTTC. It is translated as CASSLQGVWYGYTF.

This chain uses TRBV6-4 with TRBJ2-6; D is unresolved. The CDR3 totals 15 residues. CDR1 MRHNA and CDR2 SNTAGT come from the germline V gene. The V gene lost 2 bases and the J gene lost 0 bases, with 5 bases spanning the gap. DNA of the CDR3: TGTGCCAGCAGTGACCTGGGCTCTGGGGCCAACGTCCTGACTTTC. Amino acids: CASSDLGSGANVLTF.